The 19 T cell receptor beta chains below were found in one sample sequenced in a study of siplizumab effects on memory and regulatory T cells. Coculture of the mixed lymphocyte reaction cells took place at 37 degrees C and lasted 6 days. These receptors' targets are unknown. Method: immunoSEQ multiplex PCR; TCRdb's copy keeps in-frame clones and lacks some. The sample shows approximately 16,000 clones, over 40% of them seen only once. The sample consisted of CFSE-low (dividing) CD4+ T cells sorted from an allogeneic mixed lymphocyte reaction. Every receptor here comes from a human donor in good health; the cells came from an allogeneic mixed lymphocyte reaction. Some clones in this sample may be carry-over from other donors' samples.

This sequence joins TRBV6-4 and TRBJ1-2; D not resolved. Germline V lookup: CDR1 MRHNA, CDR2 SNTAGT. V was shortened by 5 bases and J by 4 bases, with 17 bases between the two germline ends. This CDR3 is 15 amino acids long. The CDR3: CASSQAHGKTYGYTF. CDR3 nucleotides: TGTGCCAGCAGTCAAGCACACGGAAAGACCTATGGCTACACCTTC.

The CDR3 spells CASSVGQGGYEQYF. CDR3 nucleotides: TGTGCCAGCAGCGTAGGGCAGGGGGGCTACGAGCAGTACTTC. The chain combines TRBV9 with TRBJ2-7; tentatively, D is TRBD1 (7 bases). The V and J ends lost 0 bases and 3 bases respectively, with 10 bases between them. The CDR3 has 14 amino acids. The germline V gene has CDR1 SGDLS and CDR2 YYNGEE.

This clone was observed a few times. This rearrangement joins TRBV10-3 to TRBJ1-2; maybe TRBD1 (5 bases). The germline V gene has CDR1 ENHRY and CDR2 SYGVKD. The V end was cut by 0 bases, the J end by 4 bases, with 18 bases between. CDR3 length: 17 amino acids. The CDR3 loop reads CAISESSGQGVAYGYTF. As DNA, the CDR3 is TGTGCCATCAGTGAGTCGTCGGGGCAGGGTGTAGCCTATGGCTACACCTTC.

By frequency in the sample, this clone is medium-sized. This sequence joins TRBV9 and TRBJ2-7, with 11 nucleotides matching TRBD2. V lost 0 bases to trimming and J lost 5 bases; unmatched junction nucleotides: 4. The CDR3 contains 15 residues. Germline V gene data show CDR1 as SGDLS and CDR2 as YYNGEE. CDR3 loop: CASSVVTSGRNEQYF. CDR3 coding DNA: TGTGCCAGCAGCGTAGTAACTAGCGGGAGAAACGAGCAGTACTTC.

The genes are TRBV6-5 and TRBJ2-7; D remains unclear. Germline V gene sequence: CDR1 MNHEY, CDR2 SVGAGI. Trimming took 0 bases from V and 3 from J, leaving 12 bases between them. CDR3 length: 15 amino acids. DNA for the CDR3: TGTGCCAGCAGTTACTCGTATGGCAGAAACTACGAGCAGTACTTC. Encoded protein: CASSYSYGRNYEQYF.

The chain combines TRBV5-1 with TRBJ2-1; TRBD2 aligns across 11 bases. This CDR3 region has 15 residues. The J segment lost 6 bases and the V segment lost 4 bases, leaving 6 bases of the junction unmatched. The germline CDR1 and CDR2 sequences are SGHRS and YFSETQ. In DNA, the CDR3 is TGCGCCAGCAGCGTAGCGGGAGGGCCGGGCAATGAGCAGTTCTTC. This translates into CASSVAGGPGNEQFF. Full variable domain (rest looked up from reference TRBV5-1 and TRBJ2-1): KAGVTQTPRYLIKTRGQQVTLSCSPISGHRSVSWYQQTPGQGLQFLFEYFSETQRNKGNFPGRFSGRQFSNSRSEMNVSTLELGDSALYLCASSVAGGPGNEQFFGPGTRLTVL.

CDR3 in DNA: TGTGCCAGCAGTGCGACCGAGGATGGGAACTATGGCTACACCTTC. Translated, it gives CASSATEDGNYGYTF. The chain employs TRBV6-5 and TRBJ1-2; D gene unclear. The CDR3 extends over 15 amino acids. Trimming pared 5 bases from V and 2 bases from J, leaving 15 bases between. Germline loops: CDR1 MNHEY, CDR2 SVGAGI.

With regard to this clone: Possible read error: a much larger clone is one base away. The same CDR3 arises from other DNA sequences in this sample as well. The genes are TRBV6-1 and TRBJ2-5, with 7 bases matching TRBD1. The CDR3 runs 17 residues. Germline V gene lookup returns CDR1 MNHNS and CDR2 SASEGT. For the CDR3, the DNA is TGCGCCAGCAGTGAAGGCTCAGGGGGTTTTTTCCAAGAGACCCAGTACTTC. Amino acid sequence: CASSEGSGGFFQETQYF.

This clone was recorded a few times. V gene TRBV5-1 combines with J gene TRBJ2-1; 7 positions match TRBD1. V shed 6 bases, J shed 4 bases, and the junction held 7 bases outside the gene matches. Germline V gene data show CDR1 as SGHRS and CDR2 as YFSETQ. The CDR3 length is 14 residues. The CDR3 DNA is TGCGCCAGCACGCCGGGACAGCTTTACAATGAGCAGTTCTTC. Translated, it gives CASTPGQLYNEQFF. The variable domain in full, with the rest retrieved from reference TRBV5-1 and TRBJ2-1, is KAGVTQTPRYLIKTRGQQVTLSCSPISGHRSVSWYQQTPGQGLQFLFEYFSETQRNKGNFPGRFSGRQFSNSRSEMNVSTLELGDSALYLCASTPGQLYNEQFFGPGTRLTVL.

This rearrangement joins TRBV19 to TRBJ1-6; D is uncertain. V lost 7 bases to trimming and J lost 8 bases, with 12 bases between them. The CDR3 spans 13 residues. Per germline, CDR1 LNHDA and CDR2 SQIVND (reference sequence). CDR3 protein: CASNAGLDSPLHF. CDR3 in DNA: TGTGCCAGTAATGCGGGTCTGGATTCACCCCTCCACTTT.

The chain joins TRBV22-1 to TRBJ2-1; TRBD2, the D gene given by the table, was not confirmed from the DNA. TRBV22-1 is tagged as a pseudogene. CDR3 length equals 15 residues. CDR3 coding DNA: TGTCCTGGGAGCGCAGGACTAGCGGAAGACAATGAGCAGTTCTTC. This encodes CPGSAGLAEDNEQFF.

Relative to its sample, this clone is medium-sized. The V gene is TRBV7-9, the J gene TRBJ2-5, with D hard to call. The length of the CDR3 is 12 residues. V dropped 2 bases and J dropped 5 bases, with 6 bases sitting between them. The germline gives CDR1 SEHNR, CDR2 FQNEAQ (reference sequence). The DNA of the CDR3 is TGTGCCAGCAGCTTAACCGCGGAGACCCAGTACTTC. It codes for CASSLTAETQYF.

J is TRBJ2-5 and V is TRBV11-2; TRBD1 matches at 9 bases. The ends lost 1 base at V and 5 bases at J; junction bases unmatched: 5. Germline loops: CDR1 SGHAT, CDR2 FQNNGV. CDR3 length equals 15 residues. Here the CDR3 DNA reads TGTGCCAGCAGCTTAGGGGACAGGGATGCGGAGACCCAGTACTTC. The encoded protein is CASSLGDRDAETQYF.

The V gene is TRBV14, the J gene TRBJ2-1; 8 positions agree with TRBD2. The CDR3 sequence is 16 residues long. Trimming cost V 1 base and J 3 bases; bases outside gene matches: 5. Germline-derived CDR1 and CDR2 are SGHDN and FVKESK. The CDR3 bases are TGTGCCAGCAGCCAAGTTCAAGCGGGAGTCTACAATGAGCAGTTCTTC. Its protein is CASSQVQAGVYNEQFF.

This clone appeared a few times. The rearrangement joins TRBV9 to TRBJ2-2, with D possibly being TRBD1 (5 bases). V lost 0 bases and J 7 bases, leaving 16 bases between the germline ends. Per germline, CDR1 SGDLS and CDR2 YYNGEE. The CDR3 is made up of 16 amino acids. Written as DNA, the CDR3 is TGTGCCAGCAGCGTAGACCCCCCCCAGGGTCGCGGGGAGCTGTTTTTT. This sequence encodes CASSVDPPQGRGELFF. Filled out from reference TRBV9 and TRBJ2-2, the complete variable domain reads DSGVTQTPKHLITATGQRVTLRCSPRSGDLSVYWYQQSLDQGLQFLIQYYNGEERAKGNILERFSAQQFPDLHSELNLSSLELGDSALYFCASSVDPPQGRGELFFGEGSRLTVL.

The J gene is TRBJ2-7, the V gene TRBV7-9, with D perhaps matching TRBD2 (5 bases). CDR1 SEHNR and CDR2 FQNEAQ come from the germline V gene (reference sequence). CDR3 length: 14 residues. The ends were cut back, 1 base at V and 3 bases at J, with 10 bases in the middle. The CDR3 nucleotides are TGTGCCAGCAGCTTAGGACTACCAATCTACGAGCAGTACTTC. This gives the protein CASSLGLPIYEQYF.

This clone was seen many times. This CDR3 is CASRGVGGQYF. The CDR3 DNA follows: TGTGCCAGCAGGGGTGTGGGGGGCCAGTACTTC. The chain recombines TRBV6-6 with TRBJ2-5; TRBD2 might be the D (6 bases). Germline CDR1 is MNHNY and CDR2 is SVGAGI (reference sequence). V lost 6 bases, J lost 10 bases, and 12 bases lay in between. This CDR3 has 11 amino acids.

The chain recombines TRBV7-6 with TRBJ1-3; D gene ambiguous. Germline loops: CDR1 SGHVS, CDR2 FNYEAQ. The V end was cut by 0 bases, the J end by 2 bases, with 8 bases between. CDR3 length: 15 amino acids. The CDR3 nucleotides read TGTGCCAGCAGCTTAGCTCTACAAACTGGAAACACCATATATTTT. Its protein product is CASSLALQTGNTIYF.

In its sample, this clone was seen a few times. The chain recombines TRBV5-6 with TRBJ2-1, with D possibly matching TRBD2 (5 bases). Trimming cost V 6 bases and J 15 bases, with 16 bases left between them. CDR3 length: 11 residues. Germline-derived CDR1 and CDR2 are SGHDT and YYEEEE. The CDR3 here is CASTTSGELFF. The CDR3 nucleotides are TGTGCCAGCACTACATCTGGGGAGTTGTTCTTC. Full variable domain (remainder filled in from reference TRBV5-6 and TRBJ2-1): DAGVTQSPTHLIKTRGQQVTLRCSPKSGHDTVSWYQQALGQGPQFIFQYYEEEERQRGNFPDRFSGHQFPNYSSELNVNALLLGDSALYLCASTTSGELFFGPGTRLTVL.